This T cell receptor beta chain was sequenced during a study of low-dose radiotherapy and immunotherapy resistance in tumors (dated by TCRdb to between 2020 and 2023). A note on the overall study: Cohort 1 received 0.5 Gy per fraction every 2 weeks, with a prescribed total PTV dose of 6.5 Gy. Nivolumab was administered intravenously as a 240 mg flat dose every two weeks, and ipilimumab was administered intravenously at 1 mg/kg every six weeks. Cyclophosphamide 200 mg/m2 was administered intravenously every two weeks, one day before each radiation and immunotherapy administration. Patients took aspirin 300 mg orally once daily for four cycles, starting on cycle 1 day 1. In Cohort 2, 1 Gy per fraction was delivered every two weeks, for a total of 13 Gy over 26 weeks. Eight patients were included in the translational analysis: three from the first dose cohort and the first five from the second dose cohort. The trial did not randomize participants into treatment groups.

TCRdb records Illumina HiSeq 2500 as the sequencer. Superscript III and a set of TRAV- and TRBV-specific primers were used to synthesize first-strand cDNA, so that both TCRalpha and TCRbeta chains were covered. TCRs were amplified for 20 PCR cycles with Phusion, using a constant-region primer paired with the adapter attached to the V primers. Isolated mRNA was amplified with the MessageAmp II aRNA Amplification Kit, using an approximately 16-hour in vitro transcription at 37°C. mRNA for TCR sequencing was isolated with the Dynabeads mRNA DIRECT Purification Kit. A second approximately 25-cycle Phusion PCR added indexed Illumina adapters, and products were purified with AMPure XP beads. In the paper's pipeline: Custom Perl scripts were used to pool TCR sequences that encoded the same protein, to remove out-of-frame sequences, and to calculate the abundance of each clonotype. TCR sequences supported by only a single read were excluded from analysis. Shannon entropy, Gini index, clonality, richness, and the frequency of TCRs shared between repertoires were included as repertoire metrics. TCRdb trimmed the raw reads at Q25, called clones with MiXCR and kept productive beta chains. Records with the same CDR3 protein are collapsed into one entry carrying the most frequent genes and DNA. The V and J calls were not made by the authors but by TCRdb's processing. The sample has approximately 91,000 distinct CDR3 sequences on record, approximately 22% of them singletons. Clones ranked in the top ten supply roughly 13% of the sample.

This clonotype was found many times. Which antigen it targets is not known. Base qualities were left out, and no much larger clone turns up one base away. According to the study, the label for this sample's time point signals: after trial treatment. The sample's treatment or condition label is to be understood as: LDRT plus nivolumab, ipilimumab, low-dose cyclophosphamide and aspirin (RACIN trial). The donors took part in RACIN, a single-arm, phase I, dose-escalation trial that combined nivolumab, ipilimumab, aspirin, low-dose cyclophosphamide and low-dose radiotherapy. Patients were eligible if they had advanced solid tumors that were TIL-negative. CDR1 is given as SNHLY and CDR2 as FYNNEI, both from the germline V gene. The CDR3 runs 13 residues from the cysteine to the phenylalanine. Only CDR3 DNA is held: 39 bases, read in frame from base 1. After removal of 8 bases from V and 4 bases from J, the junction retains 7 bases not matched to a gene.

The sequence derives from a female donor with ovarian cancer. The sequenced sample was PBMCs, obtained after low-dose radiotherapy plus immunotherapy. The chain joins TRBV2 to TRBJ2-7; TRBD2 lines up with 8 middle nucleotides. CDR3 region: CASRGGSWYEQYF. The base sequence is TGTGCCAGCCGGGGGGGGAGTTGGTACGAGCAGTACTTC.